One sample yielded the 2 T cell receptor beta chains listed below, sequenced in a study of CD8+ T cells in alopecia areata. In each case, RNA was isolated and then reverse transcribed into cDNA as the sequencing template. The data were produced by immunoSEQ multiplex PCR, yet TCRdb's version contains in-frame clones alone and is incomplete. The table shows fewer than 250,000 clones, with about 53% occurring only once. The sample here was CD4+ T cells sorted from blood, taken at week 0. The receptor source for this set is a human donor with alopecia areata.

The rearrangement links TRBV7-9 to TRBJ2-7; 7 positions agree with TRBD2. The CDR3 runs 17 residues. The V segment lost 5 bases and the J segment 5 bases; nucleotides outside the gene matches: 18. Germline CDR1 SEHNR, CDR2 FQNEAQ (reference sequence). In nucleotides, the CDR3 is TGTGCCAGCAGCCCGCGCTGGGGGGGACGAGATCATGACGAGCAGTACTTC. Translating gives CASSPRWGGRDHDEQYF.

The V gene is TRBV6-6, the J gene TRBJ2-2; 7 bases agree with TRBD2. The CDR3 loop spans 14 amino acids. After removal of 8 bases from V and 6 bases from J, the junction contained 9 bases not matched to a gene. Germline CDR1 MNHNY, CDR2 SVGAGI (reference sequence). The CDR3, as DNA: TGTGCCAGCGGGAAGCGCGGGAGTTCCGGGGAGCTGTTTTTT. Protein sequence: CASGKRGSSGELFF.